This T cell receptor beta chain appears in the sequencing data of a study of memory CD4+ T cells and cytomegalovirus serostatus. Germline V gene data show CDR1 as SGHTA and CDR2 as FQGNSA. This CDR3 region has 15 residues. The ends lost 5 bases at V and 6 bases at J; junction bases unmatched: 12. Comments on this clone: Its matching antigen is unknown.

TCRdb's copy holds only in-frame clones and misses some; the assay was immunoSEQ multiplex PCR. The sample shows about 50,000 clones, 82% of them seen only once. The sort gate was single viable CD3+CD4+CD8-CD45RO+ cells for memory CD4+ T cells. Study-wide findings and caveats: The CMV-associated TCR signature appears largely within the CD4+ memory repertoire.

The sequenced sample consisted of memory CD4+ T cells from blood. The rearrangement joins TRBV7-2 to TRBJ2-7; 8 nucleotides align to TRBD2. This TCR was recovered from an adult in good health and CMV-seronegative. The CDR3 spells CASSPSLAVRGEQYF. CDR3 nucleotides: TGTGCCAGCAGCCCGTCACTAGCGGTAAGGGGCGAGCAGTACTTC.